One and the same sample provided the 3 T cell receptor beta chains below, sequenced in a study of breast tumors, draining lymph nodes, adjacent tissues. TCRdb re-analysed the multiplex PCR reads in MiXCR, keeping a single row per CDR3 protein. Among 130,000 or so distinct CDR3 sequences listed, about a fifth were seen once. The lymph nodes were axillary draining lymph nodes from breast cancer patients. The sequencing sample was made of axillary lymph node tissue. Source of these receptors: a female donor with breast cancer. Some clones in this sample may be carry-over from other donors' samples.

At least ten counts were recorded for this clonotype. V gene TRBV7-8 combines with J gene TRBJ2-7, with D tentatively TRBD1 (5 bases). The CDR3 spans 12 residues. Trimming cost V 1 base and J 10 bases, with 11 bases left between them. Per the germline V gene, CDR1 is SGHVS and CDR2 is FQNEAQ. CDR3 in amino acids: CASSLEGWSQYF. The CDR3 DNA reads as TGTGCCAGCAGCTTAGAGGGGTGGTCCCAGTACTTC.

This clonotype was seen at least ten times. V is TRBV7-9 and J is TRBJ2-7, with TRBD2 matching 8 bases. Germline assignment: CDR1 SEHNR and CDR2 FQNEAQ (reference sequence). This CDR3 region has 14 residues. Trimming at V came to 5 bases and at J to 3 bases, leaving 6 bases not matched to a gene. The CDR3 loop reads CASSPGGGYYEQYF. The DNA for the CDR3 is TGTGCCAGCAGCCCGGGAGGGGGGTACTACGAGCAGTACTTC.

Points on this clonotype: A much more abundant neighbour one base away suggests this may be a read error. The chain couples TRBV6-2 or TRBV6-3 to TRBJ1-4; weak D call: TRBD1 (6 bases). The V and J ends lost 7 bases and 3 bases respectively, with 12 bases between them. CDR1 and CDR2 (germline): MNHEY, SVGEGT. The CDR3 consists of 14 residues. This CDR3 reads CASNPGGSNEKLFF. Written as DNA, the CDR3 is TGTGCCAGCAATCCCGGGGGCTCTAATGAAAAACTGTTTTTT.